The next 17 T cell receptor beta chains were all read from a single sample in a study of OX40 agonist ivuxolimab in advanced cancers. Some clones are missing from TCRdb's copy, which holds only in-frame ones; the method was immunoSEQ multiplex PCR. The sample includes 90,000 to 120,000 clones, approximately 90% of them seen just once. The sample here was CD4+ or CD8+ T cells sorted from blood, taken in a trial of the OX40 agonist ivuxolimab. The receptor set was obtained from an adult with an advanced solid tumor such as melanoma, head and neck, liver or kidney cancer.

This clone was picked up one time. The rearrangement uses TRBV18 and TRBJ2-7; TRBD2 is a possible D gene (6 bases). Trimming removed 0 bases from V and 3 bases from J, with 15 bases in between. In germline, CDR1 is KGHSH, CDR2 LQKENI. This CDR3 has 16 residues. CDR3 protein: CASSPPVGGVIYEQYF. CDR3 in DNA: TGTGCCAGCTCACCACCGGTGGGGGGAGTGATCTACGAGCAGTACTTC. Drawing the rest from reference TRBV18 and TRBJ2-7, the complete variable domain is NAGVMQNPRHLVRRRGQEARLRCSPMKGHSHVYWYRQLPEEGLKFMVYLQKENIIDESGMPKERFSAEFPKEGPSILRIQQVVRGDSAAYFCASSPPVGGVIYEQYFGPGTRLTVT.

CDR3 amino acids: CASSPPGTVNYGYTF. CDR3 coding DNA: TGTGCCAGCAGCCCACCCGGGACAGTTAACTATGGCTACACCTTC. The J gene is TRBJ1-2, the V gene TRBV11-3; TRBD1 matches 7 bases. V was pared by 5 bases and J by 1 base, with 7 bases of the junction left unmatched. Germline V lookup: CDR1 SGHNT, CDR2 YENEEA. This CDR3 has 15 residues.

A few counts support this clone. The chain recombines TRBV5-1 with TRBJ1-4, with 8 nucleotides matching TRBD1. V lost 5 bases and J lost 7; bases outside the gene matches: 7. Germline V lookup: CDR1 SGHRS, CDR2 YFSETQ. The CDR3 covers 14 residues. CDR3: CASSIGQGGEKLFF. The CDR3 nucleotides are TGCGCCAGCAGTATCGGACAGGGTGGTGAAAAACTGTTTTTT. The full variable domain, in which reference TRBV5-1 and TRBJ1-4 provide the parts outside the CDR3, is KAGVTQTPRYLIKTRGQQVTLSCSPISGHRSVSWYQQTPGQGLQFLFEYFSETQRNKGNFPGRFSGRQFSNSRSEMNVSTLELGDSALYLCASSIGQGGEKLFFGSGTQLSVL.

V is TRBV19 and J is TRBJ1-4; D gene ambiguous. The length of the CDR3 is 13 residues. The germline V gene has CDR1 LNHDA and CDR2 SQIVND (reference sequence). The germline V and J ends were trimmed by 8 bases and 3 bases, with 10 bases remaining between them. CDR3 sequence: CASRSGANEKLFF. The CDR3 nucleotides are TGTGCCAGTCGGAGCGGGGCTAATGAAAAACTGTTTTTT.

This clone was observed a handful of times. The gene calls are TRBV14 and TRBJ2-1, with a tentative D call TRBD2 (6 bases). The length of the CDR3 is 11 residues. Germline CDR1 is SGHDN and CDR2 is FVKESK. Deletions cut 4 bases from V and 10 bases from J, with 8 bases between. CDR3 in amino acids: CASSPGVEQFF. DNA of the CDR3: TGTGCCAGCAGCCCGGGAGTAGAGCAGTTCTTC. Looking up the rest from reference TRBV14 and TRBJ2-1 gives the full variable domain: EAGVTQFPSHSVIEKGQTVTLRCDPISGHDNLYWYRRVMGKEIKFLLHFVKESKQDESGMPNNRFLAERTGGTYSTLKVQPAELEDSGVYFCASSPGVEQFFGPGTRLTVL.

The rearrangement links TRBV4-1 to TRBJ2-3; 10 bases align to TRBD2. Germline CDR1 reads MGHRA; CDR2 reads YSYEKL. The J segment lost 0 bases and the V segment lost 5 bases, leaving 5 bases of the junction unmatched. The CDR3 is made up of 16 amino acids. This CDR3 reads CASSTRLAGSTDTQYF. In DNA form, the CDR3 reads TGCGCCAGCAGCACCAGACTAGCGGGTAGCACAGATACGCAGTATTTT.

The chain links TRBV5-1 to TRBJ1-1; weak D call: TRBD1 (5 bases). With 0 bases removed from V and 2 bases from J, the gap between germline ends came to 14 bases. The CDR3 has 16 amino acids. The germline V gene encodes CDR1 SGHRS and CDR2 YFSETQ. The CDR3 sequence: CASSLALLDRNTEAFF. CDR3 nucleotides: TGCGCCAGCAGCTTGGCCCTGCTTGACAGAAACACTGAAGCTTTCTTT.

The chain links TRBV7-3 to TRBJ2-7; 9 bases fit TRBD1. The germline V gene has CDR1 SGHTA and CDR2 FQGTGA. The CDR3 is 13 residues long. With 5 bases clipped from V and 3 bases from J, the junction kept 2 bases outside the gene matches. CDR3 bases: TGTGCCAGCAGCAGGGACAGGGACTACGAGCAGTACTTC. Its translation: CASSRDRDYEQYF.

CDR3 sequence: CAISASGQPNTEAFF. The CDR3 bases are TGTGCCATCAGTGCATCCGGACAGCCTAACACTGAAGCTTTCTTT. The chain employs TRBV10-3 and TRBJ1-1; TRBD1 is a possible D gene (6 bases). Per germline, CDR1 ENHRY and CDR2 SYGVKD. Trimming took off 4 bases at V and 2 bases at J, with 14 bases between the two ends. This CDR3 comprises 15 residues.

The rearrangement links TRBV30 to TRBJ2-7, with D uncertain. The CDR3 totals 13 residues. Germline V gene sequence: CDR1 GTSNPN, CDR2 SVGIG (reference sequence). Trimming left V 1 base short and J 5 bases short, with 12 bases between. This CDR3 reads CAWSGFIVHEQYF. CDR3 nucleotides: TGTGCCTGGAGTGGGTTTATAGTCCACGAGCAGTACTTC.

The CDR3 nucleotides are TGTGCCAGCAGCCAAATTAACCTGAACACTGAAGCTTTCTTT. Amino acids: CASSQINLNTEAFF. This chain uses TRBV4-2 with TRBJ1-1; no clear D. The CDR3 runs to 14 residues. Trimming stripped 2 bases from V and 0 bases from J, with 7 bases between. CDR1 is LGHNA and CDR2 is YNFKEQ in the germline V gene.

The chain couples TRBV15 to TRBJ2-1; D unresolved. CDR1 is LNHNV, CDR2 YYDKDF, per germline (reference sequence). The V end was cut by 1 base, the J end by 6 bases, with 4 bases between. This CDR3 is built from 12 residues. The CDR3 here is CATSRVRNEQFF. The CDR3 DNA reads TGTGCCACCAGCAGAGTCCGCAATGAGCAGTTCTTC.

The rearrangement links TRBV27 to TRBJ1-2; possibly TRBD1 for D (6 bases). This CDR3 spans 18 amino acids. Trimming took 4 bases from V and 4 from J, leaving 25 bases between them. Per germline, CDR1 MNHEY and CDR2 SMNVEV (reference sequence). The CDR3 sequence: CASSSDRPSSGASYGYTF. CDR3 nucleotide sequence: TGTGCCAGCAGTTCCGACCGCCCAAGTTCAGGGGCTTCCTATGGCTACACCTTC.

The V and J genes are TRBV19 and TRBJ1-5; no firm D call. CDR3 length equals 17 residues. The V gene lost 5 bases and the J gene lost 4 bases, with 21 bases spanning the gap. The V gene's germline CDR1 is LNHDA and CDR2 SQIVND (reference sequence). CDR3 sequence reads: CASSYLKRFLGNQPQHF. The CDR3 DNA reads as TGTGCCAGTAGTTATTTGAAAAGGTTTTTGGGAAATCAGCCCCAGCATTTT.

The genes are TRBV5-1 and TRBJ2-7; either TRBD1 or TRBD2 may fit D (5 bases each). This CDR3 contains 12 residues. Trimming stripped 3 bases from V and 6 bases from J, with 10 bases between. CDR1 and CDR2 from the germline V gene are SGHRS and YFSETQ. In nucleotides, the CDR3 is TGCGCCAGCAGCTGGGGGACGGGCGAGCAGTACTTC. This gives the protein CASSWGTGEQYF. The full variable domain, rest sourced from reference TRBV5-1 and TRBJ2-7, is KAGVTQTPRYLIKTRGQQVTLSCSPISGHRSVSWYQQTPGQGLQFLFEYFSETQRNKGNFPGRFSGRQFSNSRSEMNVSTLELGDSALYLCASSWGTGEQYFGPGTRLTVT.

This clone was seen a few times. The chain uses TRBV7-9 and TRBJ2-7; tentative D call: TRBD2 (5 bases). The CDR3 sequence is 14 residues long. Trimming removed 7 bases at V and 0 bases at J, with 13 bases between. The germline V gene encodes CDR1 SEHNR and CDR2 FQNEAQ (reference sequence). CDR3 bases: TGTGCCAGCACGGGGAAGACGAGCTCCTACGAGCAGTACTTC. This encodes CASTGKTSSYEQYF.

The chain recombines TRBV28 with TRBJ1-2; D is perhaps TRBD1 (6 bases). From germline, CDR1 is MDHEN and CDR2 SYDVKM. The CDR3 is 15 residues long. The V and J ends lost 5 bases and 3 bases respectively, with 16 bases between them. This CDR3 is CASSQGAGGDYGYTF. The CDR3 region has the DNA TGTGCCAGCAGTCAAGGTGCGGGGGGCGACTATGGCTACACCTTC.